This T cell receptor (beta chain) originates from a study of human T cells and chemical hapten exposure. Study findings and constraints: Expanded TCRs were compared with controls, and the expanded TCRs formed significantly more large CDR3 similarity clusters.

TCRdb re-derived calls from the RACE reads in MiXCR, one entry per CDR3 protein. The table records about 350,000 distinct CDR3 sequences, around 6% of them present only once. Trimming removed 8 bases at V and 5 bases at J, with 15 bases between. Germline V gene sequence: CDR1 LNHDA, CDR2 SQIVND (reference sequence). The CDR3 sequence is 13 residues long. Time point given: patch test 2, 6 weeks after DPC sensitization. The treatment denotes: therapeutic diphenylcyclopropenone sensitization with weekly scalp DPC. This clonotype was recorded at least ten times. Its antigen remains unknown. The sequence derives from a young woman with alopecia areata. Some clones in this sample may be carry-over from other donors' samples. The J gene is TRBJ1-1, the V gene TRBV19; D not certain. The sample was whole blood, taken in connection with sensitization to the hapten diphenylcyclopropenone (DPC). The DNA for the CDR3 is TGTGCCAGTGCTCAAGTCAAAGGGACTGAAGCTTTCTTT. This sequence encodes CASAQVKGTEAFF.